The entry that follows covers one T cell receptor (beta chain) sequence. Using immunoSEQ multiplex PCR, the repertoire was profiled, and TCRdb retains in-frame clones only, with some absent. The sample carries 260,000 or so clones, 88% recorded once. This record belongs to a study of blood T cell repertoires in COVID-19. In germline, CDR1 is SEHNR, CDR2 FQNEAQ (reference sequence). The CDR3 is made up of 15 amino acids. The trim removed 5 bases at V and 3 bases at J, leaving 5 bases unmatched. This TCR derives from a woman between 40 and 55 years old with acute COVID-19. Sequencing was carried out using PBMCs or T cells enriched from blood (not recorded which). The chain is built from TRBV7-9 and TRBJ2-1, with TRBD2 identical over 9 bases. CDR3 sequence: CASSASGTNYNEQFF. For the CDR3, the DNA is TGTGCCAGCAGCGCTAGCGGGACGAACTACAATGAGCAGTTCTTC.